This TCR beta chain is from a study of blood T cell repertoires in COVID-19. Germline CDR1 SQVTM, CDR2 ANQGSEA. The V and J ends lost 7 bases and 6 bases, in that order; junction bases with no gene match: 8. The CDR3 is 14 amino acids. Here immunoSEQ multiplex PCR was the method, and the copy in TCRdb shows in-frame clones only, minus some. The sample holds approximately 240,000 clones, more than 80% seen once. The TCR sequence derives from a human donor in a cohort sampled during active COVID-19. The genes are TRBV29-1 and TRBJ2-2; 10 bases map to TRBD1. Sequenced sample: peripheral blood. The CDR3 DNA sequence: TGCAGCGCACAGACAGGGGGCGTCGCCGGGGAGCTGTTTTTT. Amino acid sequence: CSAQTGGVAGELFF.